A selection of T cell receptor beta chains follows, all from one sample in a study of blood T cell repertoires in COVID-19. Profiled with immunoSEQ multiplex PCR; TCRdb holds only in-frame clones, not every one. Among around 190,000 clones listed, approximately 89% were seen once. The sequenced sample consisted of peripheral blood. The source is a woman aged 55-69 years with acute or convalescent COVID-19. CDR3s include the opening cysteine and the closing phenylalanine or tryptophan. The D gene is left open where the match is weak. Only part of the rows carry a size: once, few, many, or a class if the clone is expanded.

V gene	clone size	D gene	J gene	CDR3 DNA	CDR3 protein
TRBV12-2	NA	NA	TRBJ1-4	TGTGCAAGTCGCTTAGTGGGGCACAGACGACTGTTTTTT	CASRLVGHRRLFF
TRBV6-5	NA	NA	TRBJ2-6	TGTGCCAGCAAAATAACAGTCTCCGGGGCCAACGTCCTGACTTTC	CASKITVSGANVLTF
TRBV3-1/TRBV3-2	NA	NA	TRBJ1-2	TGTGCCAGCAGCCAAGATGGAGGGAGCGGCTACACCTTC	CASSQDGGSGYTF
TRBV15	NA	NA	TRBJ2-6	TGTGCCACCAGCAGAGATCGGGGGTTGGTAACTGGGGCCAACGTCCTGACTTTC	CATSRDRGLVTGANVLTF
TRBV28	NA	NA	TRBJ2-5	TGTGCCAGCAGTTTAGGGGCCCGAGGAAGGGAGACCCAGTACTTC	CASSLGARGRETQYF
TRBV10-3	NA	NA	TRBJ2-5	TGTGCCATCAGTGAGAAGGGGATAGAGACCCAGTACTTC	CAISEKGIETQYF
TRBV7-2	NA	TRBD2	TRBJ2-7	TGTGCCAGCAGCTTTGGACTAGCTTTCGAGCAGTACTTC	CASSFGLAFEQYF
TRBV28	NA	TRBD1	TRBJ2-1	TGTGCCAGCAGTTCCCCCGGGACAGGTACCTACAATGAGCAGTTCTTC	CASSSPGTGTYNEQFF
TRBV7-9	NA	TRBD2	TRBJ2-3	TGTGCCAGCAGCTTTAGCGGGAGCGGAGCAGATACGCAGTATTTT	CASSFSGSGADTQYF
TRBV15	NA	TRBD1	TRBJ1-2	TGTGCCACCAGCATGGGACAGGGACGCAGCCATGGCTACACCTTC	CATSMGQGRSHGYTF
TRBV10-3	NA	TRBD1	TRBJ1-5	TGTGCCAGCGCCGGGACAGGGGGCGACAATCAGCCCCAGCATTTT	CASAGTGGDNQPQHF
TRBV6-2/TRBV6-3	NA	TRBD2	TRBJ2-7	TGTGCCAGCAGTCCGATGAGACTAGCGGAGAGTTTGGAGCAGTACTTC	CASSPMRLAESLEQYF
TRBV6-1	NA	NA	TRBJ1-2	TGTGCCAGCAGTGAAACTGTACAGGTTTATGGCTACACCTTC	CASSETVQVYGYTF
TRBV7-9	NA	NA	TRBJ1-2	TGTGCCAGCAGCTTACAGTCCTATGGCTACACCTTC	CASSLQSYGYTF
TRBV28	NA	TRBD1	TRBJ1-4	TGTGCCAGCAGTATACTGGACAGGTCTGAAAAACTGTTTTTT	CASSILDRSEKLFF
TRBV15	once	NA	TRBJ2-1	TGTGCCACCTCTCCTACCCGGGAGATAATTAATGAGCAGTTCTTC	CATSPTREIINEQFF
TRBV2	NA	TRBD1	TRBJ1-4	TGTGCCAGCAGTGAGAGGGACAGGGTCAATGAAAAACTGTTTTTT	CASSERDRVNEKLFF
TRBV5-3	NA	NA	TRBJ1-1	TGTGCCAGAAGCTTGGGACATATGAACACTGAAGCTTTCTTT	CARSLGHMNTEAFF
TRBV30	NA	TRBD2	TRBJ2-1	TGTGCCTGGAGTGTTGAGGGACTAGCGCACAATGAGCAGTTCTTC	CAWSVEGLAHNEQFF
TRBV5-1	once	NA	TRBJ2-3	TGCGCCAGCTCCCCGACTAAGAAGCCCTCAGATACGCAGTATTTT	CASSPTKKPSDTQYF
TRBV28	NA	TRBD2	TRBJ2-7	TGTGCCACCACCATCATCGGGACTACCTCCTACGAGCAGTACTTC	CATTIIGTTSYEQYF
TRBV19	NA	TRBD2	TRBJ2-7	TGTGCCAGTAGTTCACCCGGGACTAGCGCGGGCTTCTACGAGCAGTACTTC	CASSSPGTSAGFYEQYF
TRBV14	few	NA	TRBJ1-2	TGTGCCAGCAGCCTGGACTTATTCTATGGCTACACCTTC	CASSLDLFYGYTF
TRBV28	NA	NA	TRBJ1-1	TGTGCCAGCAGTTTATCCTTGCGGGGTACCGCTTTCTTT	CASSLSLRGTAFF
TRBV28	NA	NA	TRBJ2-5	TGTGCCAGCAGTTTAGGTGGGGGCGCGAGAGAGACCCAGTACTTC	CASSLGGGARETQYF
TRBV10-2	few	TRBD1	TRBJ1-2	TGCGCCAGCAGTGAGAACCCGGACAGGTACCTTGGCTACACCTTC	CASSENPDRYLGYTF
TRBV28	once	NA	TRBJ1-4	TGTGCCAGCAGTTTCCCGGGCCGACAGGAAAAACTGTTTTTT	CASSFPGRQEKLFF
TRBV27	NA	TRBD1	TRBJ1-2	TGTGCCAGCACCCCCTCCGGGACAGCCAGCGGCTACACCTTC	CASTPSGTASGYTF
TRBV15	few	TRBD1	TRBJ1-2	TGTGCCACCAGCAGCTCATACAGGGGCCGCGGATATGGCTACACCTTC	CATSSSYRGRGYGYTF
TRBV7-9	NA	NA	TRBJ1-5	TGTGCCAGCAGCCCAGACGGCGGTAGCAATCAGCCCCAGCATTTT	CASSPDGGSNQPQHF
TRBV18	NA	TRBD1	TRBJ1-1	TGTGCCAGCTCAGAAGGGACAGGGGGCGGTGAAGCTTTCTTT	CASSEGTGGGEAFF
TRBV4-2	NA	NA	TRBJ2-5	TGTGCCAGCAGCCAGGACTCCGAGACCCAGTACTTC	CASSQDSETQYF
TRBV28	NA	NA	TRBJ1-6	TGTGCCAGCAGTTTTTCTCGAGGCTCCTATAATTCACCCCTCCACTTT	CASSFSRGSYNSPLHF
TRBV6-2/TRBV6-3	NA	TRBD1	TRBJ1-1	TGTGCCAGCAGCTTTACAGGGGGCAGAACGCGGAACACTGAAGCTTTCTTT	CASSFTGGRTRNTEAFF
TRBV2	NA	NA	TRBJ1-3	TGTGCCAGCAGTGAAGCGTGGGCGGGTTTGGGCTCTGGAAACACCATATATTTT	CASSEAWAGLGSGNTIYF
TRBV25-1	NA	NA	TRBJ1-3	TGTGCCAGCAGTGACTGGGGAGAAGGAAACACCATATATTTT	CASSDWGEGNTIYF
TRBV6-1	NA	TRBD1	TRBJ1-5	TGTGCCAGCAGTGAACCGGGACAGAGGAATCAGCCCCAGCATTTT	CASSEPGQRNQPQHF
TRBV19	few	TRBD2	TRBJ2-1	TGTGCCAGTAGTGCGGTAACTAGCGGCTCCTACAATGAGCAGTTCTTC	CASSAVTSGSYNEQFF
TRBV5-1	NA	NA	TRBJ1-2	TGCGCCAGCAGCTTGCAGGCGGGGAATGATGGCTACACCTTC	CASSLQAGNDGYTF
TRBV28	NA	NA	TRBJ2-1	TGTGCCAGCAGACTGCCGGCGGGGCAGCCTAAAGAGAATGAGCAGTTCTTC	CASRLPAGQPKENEQFF
TRBV21-1	NA	NA	TRBJ1-1	TGTGCCAGCAGCAAACGGCAGGGGTATACTGAAGCTTTCTTT	CASSKRQGYTEAFF
TRBV7-8	NA	TRBD1	TRBJ1-2	TGTGCCAGCAGCTTAGGGCCCCCCGGACAGGGACTCTATGGCTACACCTTC	CASSLGPPGQGLYGYTF
TRBV5-1	NA	TRBD2	TRBJ2-1	TGCGCCAGCAGCTCCCGCGGGACTAGCCTTTATGAGCAGTTCTTC	CASSSRGTSLYEQFF